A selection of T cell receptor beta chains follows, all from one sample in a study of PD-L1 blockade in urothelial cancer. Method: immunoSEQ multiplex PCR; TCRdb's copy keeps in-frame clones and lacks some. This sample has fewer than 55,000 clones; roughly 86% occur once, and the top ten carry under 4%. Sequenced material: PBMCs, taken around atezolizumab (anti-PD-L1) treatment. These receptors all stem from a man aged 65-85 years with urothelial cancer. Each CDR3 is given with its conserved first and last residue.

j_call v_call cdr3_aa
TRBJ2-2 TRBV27 CASSLGQGAFGTGELFF
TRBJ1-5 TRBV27 CASSLPQGARYEVGPQHF
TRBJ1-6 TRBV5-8 CASSHYSGTGSLGSPLHF
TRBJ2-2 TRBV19 CASSTTAMVELFF
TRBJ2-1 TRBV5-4 CASSGRTGGSSYNEQFF
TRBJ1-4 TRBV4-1 CASRGQGAVGKLFF
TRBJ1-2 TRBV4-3 CASSQGGEYGYTF
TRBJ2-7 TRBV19 CASRSAGESGEQYF
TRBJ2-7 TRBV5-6 CASSELGGHYYEQYF
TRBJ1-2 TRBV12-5 CASGKDSNYGYTF
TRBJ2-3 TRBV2 CASSPSGGARDTQYF
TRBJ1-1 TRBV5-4 CASSGRDLNTEAFF
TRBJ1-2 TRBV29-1 CSLAETGTF
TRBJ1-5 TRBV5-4 CASSLAPGSNQPQHF
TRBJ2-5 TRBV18 CASSPPMGQLETQYF
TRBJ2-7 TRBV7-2 CASSFSRASNEQYF
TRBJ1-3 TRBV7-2 CASSSPGLAGNTIYF
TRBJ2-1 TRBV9 CASSVSTGTIYNEQFF
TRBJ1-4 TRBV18 CASSQDRGSNEKLFF
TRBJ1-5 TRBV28 CASRPTEGSNQPQHF
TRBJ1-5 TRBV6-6 CASTGVYSNQPQHF
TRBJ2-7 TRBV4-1 CASSQDAGGRYEQYF
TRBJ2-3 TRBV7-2 CASSTSGTGTDTQYF
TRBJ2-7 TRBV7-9 CASSLEAGQYF
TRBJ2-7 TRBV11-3 CASSLDGTGDEQYF
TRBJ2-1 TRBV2 CASSDTAGAGEQFF
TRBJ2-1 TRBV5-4 CASSSPQLAAYNEQFF
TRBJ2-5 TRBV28 CASSLPGSEIQYF
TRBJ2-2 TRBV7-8 CASRLKGAQGRTGELFF
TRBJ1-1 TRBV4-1 CASREASTGTAFF
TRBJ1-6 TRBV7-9 CASSSKTGTGLGNSPLHF
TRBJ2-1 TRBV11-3 CASSREMGGEQFF
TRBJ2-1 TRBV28 CASSKAGGKYNEQFF
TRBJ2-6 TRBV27 CASATQGALSGANVLTF
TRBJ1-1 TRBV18 CASSPSQGKNTEAFF
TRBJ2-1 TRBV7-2 CASSPPKAAEQFF
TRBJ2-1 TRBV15 CATSRGGQGGLNEQFF